Listed below are T cell receptor beta chains from one sample, sequenced in a study of cytomegalovirus exposure and HLA in healthy donors. The table came from immunoSEQ multiplex PCR; TCRdb's copy has only in-frame clones and leaves some out. This table holds about 140,000 clones, around 77% found once. Sequencing was performed on PBMCs. The receptors were sampled from a man aged 30 to 39 in good health and CMV-seronegative. Each CDR3 is given without its conserved first and last residue. The order of the fields is CDR3 protein, J gene, V gene, clone size. The size field is filled for only some rows; it gives once, few, many or a size class.

cdr3_aa: ASIQSGRGRLQY
j_call: TRBJ2-7
v_call: TRBV6-6
clone_size: -

cdr3_aa: ASSLAGTSAYEQY
j_call: -
v_call: TRBV5-1
clone_size: -

cdr3_aa: ASSLAASGTNSGELF
j_call: TRBJ2-2
v_call: TRBV5-1
clone_size: -

cdr3_aa: ASSEEAGGPSYNEQF
j_call: TRBJ2-1
v_call: TRBV10-2
clone_size: -

cdr3_aa: ASSDSSGVANTGELF
j_call: TRBJ2-2
v_call: TRBV6-4
clone_size: -

cdr3_aa: ASSANRQGGSRGADEQF
j_call: TRBJ2-1
v_call: TRBV9
clone_size: -

cdr3_aa: ASSSGSWEQF
j_call: TRBJ2-1
v_call: TRBV19
clone_size: -

cdr3_aa: ASTLGGVITGELF
j_call: TRBJ2-2
v_call: TRBV2
clone_size: once

cdr3_aa: SVEDSPYEQY
j_call: TRBJ2-7
v_call: TRBV29-1
clone_size: few

cdr3_aa: ASSLRDSISGGYT
j_call: TRBJ1-2
v_call: TRBV7-3
clone_size: once

cdr3_aa: ASSSYSNQPQH
j_call: TRBJ1-5
v_call: TRBV27
clone_size: -

cdr3_aa: ASRGTSRAGELF
j_call: TRBJ2-2
v_call: TRBV19
clone_size: -

cdr3_aa: ASSLQGTSNQPQH
j_call: TRBJ1-5
v_call: TRBV28
clone_size: -

cdr3_aa: ASSINNEQF
j_call: TRBJ2-1
v_call: TRBV19
clone_size: -

cdr3_aa: ASTLGGGFGYT
j_call: TRBJ1-2
v_call: TRBV7-2
clone_size: -

cdr3_aa: ASTVNHPQLYEQY
j_call: TRBJ2-7
v_call: TRBV28
clone_size: -

cdr3_aa: ASSQGPTGGTEAF
j_call: TRBJ1-1
v_call: TRBV4-1
clone_size: -

cdr3_aa: DSSYSPAGTGAYEQY
j_call: TRBJ2-7
v_call: TRBV6-7
clone_size: -

cdr3_aa: ASSTTYTIY
j_call: TRBJ1-3
v_call: TRBV11-2
clone_size: -

cdr3_aa: ASSFGTRGSTDTQY
j_call: TRBJ2-3
v_call: TRBV5-1
clone_size: once

cdr3_aa: ASSPQSSGRWNEQF
j_call: TRBJ2-1
v_call: TRBV19
clone_size: -

cdr3_aa: ASSPGGAYNEQF
j_call: TRBJ2-1
v_call: TRBV6-6
clone_size: -

cdr3_aa: ASSFRTGGNTEAF
j_call: TRBJ1-1
v_call: TRBV5-8
clone_size: -

cdr3_aa: AWSTRPGQGISYEQY
j_call: TRBJ2-7
v_call: TRBV30
clone_size: -

cdr3_aa: ASSSDGGDEQF
j_call: TRBJ2-1
v_call: TRBV13
clone_size: medium-sized

cdr3_aa: ASSLKGQWRETQY
j_call: TRBJ2-5
v_call: TRBV28
clone_size: -

cdr3_aa: ASSSSGPPRDTQY
j_call: TRBJ2-3
v_call: TRBV9
clone_size: once

cdr3_aa: ASSEQRSSYNEQF
j_call: TRBJ2-1
v_call: TRBV2
clone_size: -

cdr3_aa: ASSLEWARNTEAF
j_call: TRBJ1-1
v_call: TRBV7-2
clone_size: few

cdr3_aa: ASSPRPGQGAYGYT
j_call: TRBJ1-2
v_call: TRBV18
clone_size: -

cdr3_aa: ASRRGLEYNEQF
j_call: TRBJ2-1
v_call: TRBV5-5
clone_size: once

cdr3_aa: ASSARGQTYYGYT
j_call: TRBJ1-2
v_call: TRBV27
clone_size: -

cdr3_aa: ASTRQGATLNTGELF
j_call: TRBJ2-2
v_call: TRBV27
clone_size: -

cdr3_aa: AISESLGGNTIY
j_call: TRBJ1-3
v_call: TRBV10-3
clone_size: -

cdr3_aa: ASSSGTGGRQETQY
j_call: TRBJ2-5
v_call: TRBV5-8
clone_size: -

cdr3_aa: ASSGETPAGANVLT
j_call: TRBJ2-6
v_call: TRBV7-6
clone_size: -

cdr3_aa: ASKGAPAYEQY
j_call: TRBJ2-7
v_call: TRBV2
clone_size: -

cdr3_aa: ASSELGGYEQY
j_call: TRBJ2-7
v_call: TRBV25-1
clone_size: -

cdr3_aa: ASRDSTQETQY
j_call: TRBJ2-5
v_call: TRBV5-1
clone_size: -

cdr3_aa: ASSVQGDQPQH
j_call: TRBJ1-5
v_call: TRBV9
clone_size: -

cdr3_aa: ASSGTGGTEAF
j_call: TRBJ1-1
v_call: TRBV5-6
clone_size: -

cdr3_aa: ASRTGEVNTEAF
j_call: TRBJ1-1
v_call: TRBV19
clone_size: -

cdr3_aa: ASSDPYLMGHHEQY
j_call: TRBJ2-7
v_call: TRBV6-1
clone_size: -

cdr3_aa: ASSPPGQGTYEQY
j_call: TRBJ2-7
v_call: TRBV18
clone_size: -

cdr3_aa: AWSSSGTGELF
j_call: TRBJ2-2
v_call: TRBV30
clone_size: -

cdr3_aa: ASSGAGRGYEQY
j_call: TRBJ2-7
v_call: TRBV25-1
clone_size: -

cdr3_aa: ASGPGAHGYT
j_call: TRBJ1-2
v_call: TRBV9
clone_size: -

cdr3_aa: ATTPLGEGQPQH
j_call: TRBJ1-5
v_call: TRBV15
clone_size: -

cdr3_aa: AGGGHMNTEAF
j_call: TRBJ1-1
v_call: TRBV30
clone_size: few

cdr3_aa: ASSGDSRTGELF
j_call: TRBJ2-2
v_call: TRBV2
clone_size: -

cdr3_aa: ASRTGQGLNQPQH
j_call: TRBJ1-5
v_call: TRBV28
clone_size: -

cdr3_aa: ATGREEPYEQY
j_call: TRBJ2-7
v_call: TRBV15
clone_size: once

cdr3_aa: ASSLREQDWNQPQH
j_call: TRBJ1-5
v_call: TRBV28
clone_size: -

cdr3_aa: ASGGGGPQY
j_call: TRBJ2-5
v_call: TRBV11-2
clone_size: -